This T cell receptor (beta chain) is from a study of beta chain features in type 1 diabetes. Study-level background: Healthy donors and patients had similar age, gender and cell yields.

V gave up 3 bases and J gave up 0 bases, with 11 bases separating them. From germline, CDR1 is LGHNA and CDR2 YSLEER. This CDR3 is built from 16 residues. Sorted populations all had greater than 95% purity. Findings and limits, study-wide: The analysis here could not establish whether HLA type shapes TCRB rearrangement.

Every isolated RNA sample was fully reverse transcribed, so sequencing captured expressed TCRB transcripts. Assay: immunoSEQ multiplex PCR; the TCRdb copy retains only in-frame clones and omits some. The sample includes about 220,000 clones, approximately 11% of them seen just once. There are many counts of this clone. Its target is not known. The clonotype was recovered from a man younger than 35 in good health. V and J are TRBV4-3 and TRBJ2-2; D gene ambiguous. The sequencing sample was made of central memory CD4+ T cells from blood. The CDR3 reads CASSHVARSNTGELFF. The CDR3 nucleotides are TGCGCCAGCAGCCATGTCGCGAGATCGAACACCGGGGAGCTGTTTTTT.